Listed below are T cell receptor beta chains from one sample, sequenced in a study of cytomegalovirus exposure and HLA in healthy donors. TCRdb's copy holds only in-frame clones and misses some; the assay was immunoSEQ multiplex PCR. The sample consists of roughly 86,000 clones, approximately 79% of them appearing once. The sequencing sample was made of PBMCs. Receptors originate from a female donor in good health and CMV-seronegative. Each CDR3 is given with its conserved first and last residue. A D gene is named only where the DNA matches it firmly. Rows may omit the clone size; those that give it use once, few, many or a size class.

clone_size	j_call	d_call	v_call	cdr3_aa	cdr3_nt
-	TRBJ2-1	-	TRBV11-2	CASSKLGERYNEQFF	TGTGCCAGCAGCAAACTAGGAGAAAGGTACAATGAGCAGTTCTTC
-	TRBJ1-1	-	TRBV11-1	CASSSMNTEAFF	TGTGCCAGCAGCTCTATGAACACTGAAGCTTTCTTT
few	TRBJ1-5	TRBD1	TRBV28	CASSAPDRVIPQHF	TGTGCCAGCAGTGCCCCGGACAGGGTAATACCCCAGCATTTT
-	TRBJ2-7	-	TRBV4-1	CASSPGPSRYEQYF	TGCGCCAGCAGCCCTGGCCCTAGCCGCTACGAGCAGTACTTC
-	TRBJ2-3	TRBD1	TRBV5-1	CASSWDSSGIPDTQYF	TGCGCCAGCAGCTGGGACAGCTCCGGCATACCAGATACGCAGTATTTT
-	TRBJ2-3	-	TRBV11-2	CASSPRLSHSTDTQYF	TGTGCCAGCAGCCCCAGGTTGAGCCATAGCACAGATACGCAGTATTTT
-	TRBJ2-7	-	TRBV19	CASSMARTMSSYEQYF	TGTGCCAGTAGTATGGCGCGGACAATGAGCTCCTACGAGCAGTACTTC
-	TRBJ2-3	TRBD1	TRBV30	CGQTGGSTDTQYF	TGTGGGCAGACAGGGGGCTCGACAGATACGCAGTATTTT
-	TRBJ1-2	-	TRBV7-2	CASSLGGGVDYGYTF	TGTGCCAGCAGCTTGGGCGGGGGGGTTGACTATGGCTACACCTTC
-	TRBJ2-1	-	TRBV5-4	CASSLRLGGRNEQFF	TGTGCCAGCAGCTTGAGGCTAGGCGGTAGGAATGAGCAGTTCTTC
-	TRBJ1-1	-	TRBV5-4	CASSSQGPMNTEAFF	TGTGCCAGCAGCTCTCAGGGGCCGATGAACACTGAAGCTTTCTTT
-	TRBJ2-1	TRBD2	TRBV29-1	CSVELLAGGYNEQFF	TGCAGCGTTGAGTTACTAGCGGGAGGTTACAATGAGCAGTTCTTC
-	TRBJ2-7	TRBD2	TRBV7-9	CASSLVGSGRGGDYEQYF	TGTGCCAGCAGCTTAGTGGGTAGCGGGAGGGGTGGAGACTACGAGCAGTACTTC
few	TRBJ1-5	-	TRBV19	CASISGGDPRPGNQPQHF	TGTGCCAGTATATCCGGGGGGGACCCAAGGCCTGGCAATCAGCCCCAGCATTTT
-	TRBJ2-3	TRBD2	TRBV7-9	CASSLAKTSADTDTQYF	TGTGCCAGCAGCTTAGCAAAGACTAGCGCCGACACAGATACGCAGTATTTT
-	TRBJ2-7	-	TRBV21-1	CASSSKLAGVTYEQYF	TGTGCCAGCAGCAGTAAACTAGCGGGGGTTACCTACGAGCAGTACTTC
once	TRBJ1-4	TRBD1	TRBV7-2	CASRSTGQANEKLFF	TGTGCCAGCAGATCCACGGGACAGGCGAACGAAAAACTGTTTTTT
medium-sized	TRBJ1-2	TRBD1	TRBV5-5	CASSPDDRGYGYTF	TGTGCCAGCAGTCCCGATGACAGGGGCTATGGCTACACCTTC
-	TRBJ1-1	-	TRBV7-9	CASSFQGGTEAFF	TGTGCCAGCAGCTTTCAGGGAGGCACTGAAGCTTTCTTT
once	TRBJ1-4	TRBD1	TRBV7-2	CASSHDRGQEKLFF	TGTGCCAGCAGCCATGACAGGGGGCAAGAAAAACTGTTTTTT
few	TRBJ1-6	-	TRBV5-6	CASSPRRDYNSPLHF	TGTGCCAGCAGCCCCCGCAGGGACTATAATTCACCCCTCCACTTT
-	TRBJ1-1	TRBD1	TRBV10-1	CASSADRGISLGTEAFF	TGCGCCAGCAGTGCGGACAGGGGGATAAGTTTGGGCACTGAAGCTTTCTTT
once	TRBJ2-1	TRBD2	TRBV25-1	CASSAGTSEYNEQFF	TGTGCCAGCAGTGCGGGGACTAGCGAATACAATGAGCAGTTCTTC
-	TRBJ2-1	-	TRBV27	CASTIIGVSGSNEQFF	TGTGCCAGCACCATAATCGGGGTCTCGGGGTCCAATGAGCAGTTCTTC
few	TRBJ2-7	-	TRBV25-1	CASSETSYEQYF	TGTGCCAGCAGTGAAACCAGCTACGAGCAGTACTTC
-	TRBJ1-3	-	TRBV6-5	CASSSGLGNTIYF	TGTGCCAGCAGCTCCGGACTAGGAAACACCATATATTTT
-	TRBJ1-3	-	TRBV9	CASSGDLISGNTIYF	TGTGCCAGCAGCGGCGATCTCATCTCTGGAAACACCATATATTTT
-	TRBJ1-5	-	TRBV5-6	CASSLEGGYNNQPQHF	TGTGCCAGCAGCTTGGAGGGGGGGTACAACAATCAGCCCCAGCATTTT
-	TRBJ1-2	TRBD1	TRBV9	CASSAQGTAAYGYTF	TGTGCCAGCAGCGCCCAGGGGACAGCAGCCTATGGCTACACCTTC
-	TRBJ1-2	TRBD1	TRBV6-5	CASSYSGQEGYTF	TGTGCCAGCAGTTACTCGGGACAGGAGGGCTACACCTTC
-	TRBJ1-2	TRBD1	TRBV29-1	CSVLTGNYGYTF	TGCAGCGTTTTGACAGGGAACTATGGCTACACCTTC
-	TRBJ2-1	TRBD2	TRBV19	CASSPGTRFSQFF	TGTGCCAGTAGTCCCGGGACTAGATTTTCGCAGTTCTTC
-	TRBJ2-7	TRBD2	TRBV4-2	CASSPGTSGSYEQYF	TGTGCCAGCAGCCCCGGGACTAGCGGCTCCTACGAGCAGTACTTC
-	TRBJ2-2	TRBD2	TRBV11-3	CASSPQGGWVTGELFF	TGTGCCAGCAGCCCCCAGGGAGGGTGGGTCACCGGGGAGCTGTTTTTT
-	TRBJ2-1	TRBD2	TRBV9	CASSAGLAGDEQFF	TGTGCCAGCAGTGCAGGACTAGCGGGAGACGAGCAGTTCTTC
few	TRBJ2-1	TRBD1	TRBV6-1	CASSRTGDKDEQFF	TGTGCCAGCAGTCGGACAGGGGATAAGGATGAGCAGTTCTTC
-	TRBJ2-5	TRBD2	TRBV5-1	CASSLGGVIAGAETQYF	TGCGCCAGCAGCTTGGGAGGGGTAATAGCGGGGGCCGAGACCCAGTACTTC
-	TRBJ1-1	-	TRBV2	CASSVRVFSEAFF	TGTGCCAGCAGTGTCAGGGTTTTCTCTGAAGCTTTCTTT
-	TRBJ2-1	TRBD2	TRBV2	CASSLGLANEQFF	TGTGCCAGCAGCCTGGGACTAGCCAATGAGCAGTTCTTC
-	TRBJ1-1	-	TRBV7-2	CASSFQQGNTEAFF	TGTGCCAGCAGTTTTCAACAGGGAAACACTGAAGCTTTCTTT
-	TRBJ1-5	-	TRBV10-2	CASSEHIEGQPQHF	TGCGCCAGCAGTGAGCATATAGAGGGTCAGCCCCAGCATTTT
-	TRBJ1-5	TRBD1	TRBV7-8	CASSTGTGVSNQPQHF	TGTGCCAGCAGCACGGGGACAGGGGTCAGCAATCAGCCCCAGCATTTT
-	TRBJ2-1	TRBD2	TRBV6-4	CASSDTSSSGRDEQFF	TGTGCCAGCAGTGACACTTCCTCTAGCGGGAGGGATGAGCAGTTCTTC
-	TRBJ2-3	-	TRBV11-3	CASSLGGANVPDTQYF	TGTGCCAGCAGCTTAGGCGGGGCCAACGTCCCAGATACGCAGTATTTT
-	TRBJ2-7	TRBD2	TRBV19	CASSDRLARSDEQYF	TGTGCCAGTAGTGACCGACTAGCGCGTAGCGACGAGCAGTACTTC
-	TRBJ2-3	-	TRBV18	CASSPGTSTDTQYF	TGTGCCAGCTCACCAGGGACTAGCACAGATACGCAGTATTTT
-	TRBJ1-4	-	TRBV15	CATEGVTNEKLFF	TGTGCCACAGAGGGCGTCACTAATGAAAAACTGTTTTTT
-	TRBJ2-3	-	TRBV2	CASSEGTTGSGGTQYF	TGTGCCAGCAGTGAGGGGACCACAGGGTCTGGGGGTACGCAGTATTTT
once	TRBJ1-2	-	TRBV28	CASSLLGDGYTF	TGTGCCAGCAGTTTGTTAGGGGATGGCTACACCTTC